This T cell receptor beta chain was obtained from a study of shared clonotypes between healthy human individuals. Findings and limits, study-wide: Clonotypes not shared had lower generation probabilities than those common to all four donors.

Data came from immunoSEQ multiplex PCR; TCRdb stores just in-frame clones and leaves some out. The sample consists of some 1.5 million clones, roughly 96% of them appearing once. Trimming left V 1 base short and J 2 bases short, with 10 bases between. The germline gives CDR1 SGHTS, CDR2 YDEGEE. The CDR3 extends over 15 amino acids. As for this clone: The antigen is unknown.

This sequence joins TRBV5-8 and TRBJ1-5, with D perhaps TRBD1 (5 bases). Sequencing used naive CD4+ T cells sorted from blood. Subset reported: CD45RA+ positively selected. The sequence came from a man between 25 and 39 years old in good health. The CDR3 coding sequence is TGTGCCAGCAGCTTGCGGCAGGGTGGCAATCAGCCCCAGCATTTT. Translating gives CASSLRQGGNQPQHF.